One sample yielded the 7 T cell receptor beta chains listed below, sequenced in a study of shared clonotypes between healthy human individuals. Positive CCR7 selection of CD45RO-negative cells yielded the naive CD8 cells, and terminally differentiated effector memory CD45RA+ cells were excluded. The repertoire was sequenced with immunoSEQ multiplex PCR; TCRdb's copy has only in-frame clones and lacks some. The data show around 1,900,000 clones, approximately 92% seen once. Source material: naive CD8+ T cells from PBMCs. The receptors were gathered from a man younger than 35 in good health. Some clones in this sample may be carry-over from other donors' samples.

The rearrangement uses TRBV9 and TRBJ1-3; the D is unclear. Trimming removed 7 bases from V and 0 bases from J, with 11 bases in between. The CDR3 loop spans 14 amino acids. From germline, CDR1 is SGDLS and CDR2 YYNGEE. CDR3: CASAPATSGNTIYF. The CDR3 bases are TGTGCCAGCGCACCGGCGACCTCTGGAAACACCATATATTTT. Based on the CDR3 plus reference TRBV9 and TRBJ1-3, the full variable domain is DSGVTQTPKHLITATGQRVTLRCSPRSGDLSVYWYQQSLDQGLQFLIQYYNGEERAKGNILERFSAQQFPDLHSELNLSSLELGDSALYFCASAPATSGNTIYFGEGSWLTVV.

The J gene is TRBJ2-3, the V gene TRBV19; 8 bases agree with TRBD2. After removal of 3 bases from V and 5 bases from J, the junction contained 7 bases not matched to a gene. Per germline, CDR1 LNHDA and CDR2 SQIVND (reference sequence). CDR3 length equals 15 residues. Here the CDR3 reads CASSIFPAGEDTQYF. CDR3 DNA: TGTGCCAGTAGTATTTTCCCAGCGGGAGAAGATACGCAGTATTTT.

The chain is built from TRBV9 and TRBJ2-3, with 8 bases fitting TRBD1. V gave up 3 bases and J gave up 2 bases; unmatched junction bases: 8. The CDR3 has 16 amino acids. CDR1 is SGDLS and CDR2 is YYNGEE in the germline V gene. In DNA form, the CDR3 reads TGTGCCAGCAGCGGGGGACAGGCGACACTCACAGATACGCAGTATTTT. Amino acids: CASSGGQATLTDTQYF.

Concerning this clone itself: The same CDR3 arises from other DNA sequences in this sample as well. The chain uses TRBV27 and TRBJ2-7, with D hard to call. Trimming took 5 bases from V and 4 from J, leaving 12 bases between them. The germline CDR1 and CDR2 sequences are MNHEY and SMNVEV (reference sequence). The CDR3 runs to 13 residues. CDR3: CASSLGLRYEQYF. CDR3 nucleotide sequence: TGTGCCAGCAGTCTTGGCCTTCGATACGAGCAGTACTTC.

The chain links TRBV6-6 to TRBJ2-7; 7 nucleotides agree with TRBD1. Germline V gene lookup returns CDR1 MNHNY and CDR2 SVGAGI (reference sequence). This CDR3 is 14 amino acids long. The ends lost 4 bases at V and 2 bases at J; junction bases unmatched: 5. DNA of the CDR3: TGTGCCAGCAGTTCCCGGGACAGCACCTACGAGCAGTACTTC. Translation gives CASSSRDSTYEQYF.

The chain combines TRBV29-1 with TRBJ1-1; D is unresolved. This CDR3 has 14 amino acids. Per the germline V gene, CDR1 is SQVTM and CDR2 is ANQGSEA. Trimming removed 0 bases from V and 5 bases from J, with 13 bases in between. CDR3 DNA: TGCAGCGTTGAAGATAGGACCTTCGGAACTGAAGCTTTCTTT. Translation: CSVEDRTFGTEAFF.

This chain joins TRBV9 and TRBJ2-7; 8 bases are shared with TRBD2. This CDR3 has 15 residues. Germline V CDR1 and CDR2: SGDLS, YYNGEE. V gave up 3 bases and J gave up 4 bases; unmatched junction bases: 9. The CDR3 DNA is TGTGCCAGCAGCGAGGGGGTAGCGGGAAGGTACGAGCAGTACTTC. Translated: CASSEGVAGRYEQYF.